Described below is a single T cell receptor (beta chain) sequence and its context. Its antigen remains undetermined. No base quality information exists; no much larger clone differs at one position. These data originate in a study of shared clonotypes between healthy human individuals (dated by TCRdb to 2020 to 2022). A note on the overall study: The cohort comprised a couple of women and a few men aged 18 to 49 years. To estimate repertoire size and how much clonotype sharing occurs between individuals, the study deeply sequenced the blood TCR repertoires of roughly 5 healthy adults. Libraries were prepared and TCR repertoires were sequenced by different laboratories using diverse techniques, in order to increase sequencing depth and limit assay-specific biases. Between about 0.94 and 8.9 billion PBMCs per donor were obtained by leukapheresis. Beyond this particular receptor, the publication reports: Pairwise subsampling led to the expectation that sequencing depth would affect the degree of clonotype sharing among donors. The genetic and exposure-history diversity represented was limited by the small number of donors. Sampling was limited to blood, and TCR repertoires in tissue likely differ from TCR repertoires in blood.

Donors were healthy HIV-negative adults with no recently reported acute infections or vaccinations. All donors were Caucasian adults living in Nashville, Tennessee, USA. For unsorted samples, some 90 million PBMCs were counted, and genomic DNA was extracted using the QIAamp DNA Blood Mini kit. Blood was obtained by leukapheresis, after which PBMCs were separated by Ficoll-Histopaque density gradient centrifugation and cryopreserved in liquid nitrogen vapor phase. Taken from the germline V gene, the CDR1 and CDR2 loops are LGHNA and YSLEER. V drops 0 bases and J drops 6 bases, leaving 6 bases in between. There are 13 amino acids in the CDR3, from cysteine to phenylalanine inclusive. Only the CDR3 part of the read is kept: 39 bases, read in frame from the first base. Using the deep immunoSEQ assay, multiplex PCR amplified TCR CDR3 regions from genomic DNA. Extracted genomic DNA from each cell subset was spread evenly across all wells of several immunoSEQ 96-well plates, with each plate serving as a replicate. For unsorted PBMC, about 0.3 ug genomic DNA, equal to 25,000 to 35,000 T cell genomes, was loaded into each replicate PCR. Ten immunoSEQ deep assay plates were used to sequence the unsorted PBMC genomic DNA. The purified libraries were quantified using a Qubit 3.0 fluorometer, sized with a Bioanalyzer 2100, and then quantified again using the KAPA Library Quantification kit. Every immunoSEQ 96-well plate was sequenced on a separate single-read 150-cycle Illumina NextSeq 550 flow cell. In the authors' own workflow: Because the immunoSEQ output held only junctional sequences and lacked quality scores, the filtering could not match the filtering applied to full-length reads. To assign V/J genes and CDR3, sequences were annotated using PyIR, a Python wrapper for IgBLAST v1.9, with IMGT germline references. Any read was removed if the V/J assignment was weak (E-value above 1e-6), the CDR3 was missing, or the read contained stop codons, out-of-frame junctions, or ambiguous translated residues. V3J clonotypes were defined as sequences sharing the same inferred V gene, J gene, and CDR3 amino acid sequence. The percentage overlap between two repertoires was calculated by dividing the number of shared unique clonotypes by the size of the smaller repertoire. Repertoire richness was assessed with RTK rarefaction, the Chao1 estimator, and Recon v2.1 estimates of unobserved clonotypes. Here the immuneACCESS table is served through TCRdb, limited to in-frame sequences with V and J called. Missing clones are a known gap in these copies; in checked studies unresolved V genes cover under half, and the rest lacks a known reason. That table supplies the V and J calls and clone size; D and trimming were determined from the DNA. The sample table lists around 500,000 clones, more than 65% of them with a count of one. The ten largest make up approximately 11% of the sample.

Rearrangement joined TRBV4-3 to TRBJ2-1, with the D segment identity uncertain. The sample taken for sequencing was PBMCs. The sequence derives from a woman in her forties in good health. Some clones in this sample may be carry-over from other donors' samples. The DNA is TGCGCCAGCAGCCAAGAAGCTAGCAATGAGCAGTTCTTC. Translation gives CASSQEASNEQFF.